This section outlines one T cell receptor beta chain sequence together with its context. Its antigen remains unidentified. With a much larger clone just one base away, this may be a read error. The data belong to a study of blood T cells in healthy people across ages. Per sample, no less than 5.5 micrograms of total RNA were extracted. CDR3 length equals 16 residues. The V gene's germline CDR1 is KGHDR and CDR2 SFDVKD. A sample-barcoded 5' primer and a J-beta primer mix were used in a second PCR of roughly 7 to 11 cycles. TCRdb re-called the 5' RACE reads through MiXCR, storing one row per CDR3 protein. The repertoire consists of 750,000 to 1,000,000 distinct CDR3 sequences, with roughly 28% occurring once and the leading ten covering roughly 10%. Study results and limitations: The fall in TCR beta diversity per million T cells was roughly linear with age.

The data also belong to a second study, concerning T cells of mothers and their children. As that report states: Whether pairs are related or unrelated, thymic selection shapes their TCR recombination output in much the same way.

The clonotype comes from a woman aged 40 to 50 in good health. The sequenced material came from blood. V is TRBV24-1 and J is TRBJ1-5, with 7 bases matching TRBD1. The CDR3 loop is CTTSVHRGRGHQPQHF. As DNA, the CDR3 is TGTACCACCAGTGTGCACAGGGGCCGAGGTCATCAGCCCCAGCATTTT.